The rows below give T cell receptor beta chains drawn from one sample of a study of blood T cells in healthy people across ages. TCRdb itself ran the 5' RACE reads through MiXCR, one entry per CDR3 protein. The data contain roughly 2 million distinct CDR3 sequences, about 50% of them singletons. Sequences were obtained from blood. These TCRs come from a middle-aged woman in good health. The CDR3 runs from the conserved cysteine through the conserved F or W.

CASSLELSGGYQETQYF	TRBV7-8	TRBJ2-5
CASSSTGQGPEETQYF	TRBV13	.
CSANQYNEQFF	TRBV20-1	TRBJ2-1
CASRPQGQETQYF	TRBV19	TRBJ2-5
CSARGQGGNVQYF	TRBV20-1	TRBJ2-7
CASATSSRETQYF	TRBV7-3	TRBJ2-5
CASSPYTGETQYF	TRBV11-1	TRBJ2-5
CASIPAAGSALAKNIRYF	TRBV6-2/TRBV6-3	TRBJ2-4
CASSTGTGGWGYGYIF	TRBV27	TRBJ1-2
CASTTQRGQLSGCTF	TRBV2	TRBJ1-2
CSVARGMNTEAFF	TRBV29-1	TRBJ1-1
CASSQFTSGDTDTQYF	TRBV4-2	TRBJ2-3
CASSPVRASSREQYF	TRBV12-3/TRBV12-4	.
CASSLGVLSTEAFF	TRBV5-4	TRBJ1-1
CASSYSGSQRRDDYTF	TRBV6-5	TRBJ1-2
CANSLGPGNSPLHF	TRBV7-2	TRBJ1-6
CASSLAQRSPYEQYF	TRBV11-2	TRBJ2-7
CASRRGLGEQYF	TRBV6-5	TRBJ2-7
CASRKRGRYGYTF	TRBV25-1	TRBJ1-2
CASSATGISPLHF	TRBV9	TRBJ1-6
CASSQDLRLTDTQYF	TRBV4-3	TRBJ2-3
CASSPQGISGIGEQFF	TRBV4-1	TRBJ2-1
CASSPYGQMNTEAFF	TRBV7-2	TRBJ1-1
CASSYGTPTYEQYF	TRBV6-1	TRBJ2-7
CAISEPSTDTQYF	TRBV10-3	TRBJ2-3
CASSFTLTSTDTQYF	TRBV28	TRBJ2-3
CSAKRGNYGYTF	TRBV29-1	TRBJ1-2
CSARGVAESQETQYF	TRBV20-1	TRBJ2-5
CASSLEARAGSPLHF	TRBV7-9	TRBJ1-6
CASSPLGRDNEQFF	TRBV28	TRBJ2-1
CSARAPGVGSYEQYF	TRBV20-1	TRBJ2-7
CASSRGTPTYNEQFF	TRBV25-1	TRBJ2-1
CASSLEYNYGYTF	TRBV12-3/TRBV12-4	TRBJ1-2
CASTFASGGSSYNEQYF	TRBV27	.
CAGGLSSQWETQYF	TRBV12-5	TRBJ2-5
CASSPSFGTGKFF	TRBV3-1	TRBJ2-1
CASSIKLVGGEQYF	TRBV7-7	.
CSARPSQKNEQFF	TRBV20-1	TRBJ2-1
CSAPNRQGADNEQFF	TRBV20-1	TRBJ2-1
CASSPSGGQKETQYF	TRBV7-3	TRBJ2-5
CASRSSGGAGVREQYF	TRBV12-3/TRBV12-4	TRBJ2-7
CASSLSYLGDRFYGYTF	TRBV27	TRBJ1-2
CASSRTGLAGGSSYNEQFF	TRBV4-2	TRBJ2-1
CATSENRQGRETQYF	TRBV24-1	TRBJ2-5
CASLRIGLADHNEQFF	TRBV6-2/TRBV6-3	TRBJ2-1
CSARATGSGEQYF	TRBV20-1	.
CASSSGGAHEQYF	TRBV7-6	.
CASSLRGQARLDIQYF	TRBV5-1	TRBJ2-4
CASSFSVMAGVLRDTQYF	TRBV11-2	TRBJ2-3
CSVVGYNEQFF	TRBV29-1	TRBJ2-1
CASSFKGAPDGYTF	TRBV28	TRBJ1-2
CASSLSGTGVNYGYTF	TRBV5-1	TRBJ1-2
CASSPAGRTHRQYF	TRBV7-9	TRBJ2-3
CSARRGQGAHEQYF	TRBV20-1	TRBJ2-7
CATSDLRDTYNEQFF	TRBV24-1	TRBJ2-1
CATSPGGLIYNEQFF	TRBV24-1	TRBJ2-1
CATSRVPGRSSGNTIYF	TRBV15	TRBJ1-3
CASSLAQTDRALSYEQYF	TRBV7-8	TRBJ2-7
CASSLGLAGDSYEQYF	TRBV7-2	TRBJ2-7
CASGLITYEQYF	TRBV12-3/TRBV12-4	TRBJ2-7